Below are 10 T cell receptor beta chains sequenced from a single sample in a study of regulatory T cells in long-lasting Graves disease. Arm-PCR of CDR3 regions and iRepertoire HTBI primers were used to build TCR beta libraries. TCRdb recomputed calls from the multiplex PCR reads with MiXCR, one row per CDR3 protein. The table records 360,000 or so distinct CDR3 sequences, approximately 16% of them present only once. The time point: newly diagnosed GD, antithyroid drugs for less than 3 months. Generation of the TCR library employed RNA extracted from PBMCs. These data also featured in a second study, about T cells in Graves' hyperthyroidism and ophthalmopathy.

The source material was peripheral blood mononuclear cells (PBMCs), sampled at new diagnosis, from a patient treated with antithyroid drugs. The source of these receptors is a middle-aged man with Graves disease.

At least ten counts were recorded for this clonotype. The chain recombines TRBV28 with TRBJ2-7; D is unclear. CDR3 length equals 12 residues. Trimming took off 6 bases at V and 3 bases at J, with 9 bases between the two ends. CDR1 MDHEN and CDR2 SYDVKM come from the germline V gene. CDR3 loop: CASSSMFYEQYF. CDR3 nucleotides: TGTGCCAGCAGCTCCATGTTCTACGAGCAGTACTTC. Variable domain in full (rest from reference TRBV28 and TRBJ2-7): DVKVTQSSRYLVKRTGEKVFLECVQDMDHENMFWYRQDPGLGLRLIYFSYDVKMKEKGDIPEGYSVSREKKERFSLILESASTNQTSMYLCASSSMFYEQYFGPGTRLTVT.

In this sample, this clonotype turned up many times. The chain couples TRBV6-1 to TRBJ1-3; D unresolved. The CDR3 runs 15 residues. CDR1 is MNHNS, CDR2 SASEGT, per germline. The ends were cut back, 7 bases at V and 0 bases at J, with 13 bases in the middle. CDR3 in amino acids: CASKWTGTSGNTIYF. For the CDR3, the DNA is TGTGCCAGCAAGTGGACGGGAACCTCTGGAAACACCATATATTTT.

This clonotype has at least ten counts. The chain combines TRBV6-1 with TRBJ2-1, with D possibly called TRBD1 or TRBD2 (7 bases each). Germline CDR1 and CDR2: MNHNS and SASEGT. The germline V and J ends were trimmed by 2 bases and 4 bases, with 12 bases remaining between them. The CDR3 covers 15 residues. The CDR3 DNA follows: TGTGCCAGCAGTGAAAGCGGGACAGATTACAATGAGCAGTTCTTC. Translation gives CASSESGTDYNEQFF.

The chain couples TRBV27 to TRBJ2-7; D might be TRBD2 (7 bases). CDR3 length equals 16 residues. Per the germline V gene, CDR1 is MNHEY and CDR2 is SMNVEV (reference sequence). V was clipped by 5 bases and J by 4 bases, with 21 bases between them. The CDR3 spells CASSPQQGGWGYEQYF. CDR3 bases: TGTGCCAGCAGTCCCCAACAGGGAGGGTGGGGTTACGAGCAGTACTTC.

This clonotype was counted many times. The chain employs TRBV5-1 and TRBJ2-3; 14 positions agree with TRBD2. Unmatched junction bases numbered 5, after V lost 3 bases and J lost 5 bases. The CDR3 sequence is 16 residues long. Germline V gives CDR1 SGHRS, CDR2 YFSETQ. The CDR3 nucleotides read TGCGCCAGCAGCTGGACTAGCGGGGGGTTAGGAGATACGCAGTATTTT. It codes for CASSWTSGGLGDTQYF. The full variable domain, with the rest looked up from reference TRBV5-1 and TRBJ2-3, is KAGVTQTPRYLIKTRGQQVTLSCSPISGHRSVSWYQQTPGQGLQFLFEYFSETQRNKGNFPGRFSGRQFSNSRSEMNVSTLELGDSALYLCASSWTSGGLGDTQYFGPGTRLTVL.

This clonotype was seen many times. The junction departs from the called germline gene at one end, perhaps through a read error. The CDR3, as DNA: TGTGCCAGCAGCGACCAAGAGACCCAGTACTTC. This codes for CASSDQETQYF. This chain joins TRBV5-1 and TRBJ2-5; no clear D gene. The CDR3 consists of 11 residues. From germline, CDR1 is SGHRS and CDR2 YFSETQ.

A few counts support this clonotype. The J gene is TRBJ1-6, the V gene TRBV4-2; 9 nucleotides agree with TRBD1. The CDR3 totals 18 residues. Germline V gene lookup returns CDR1 LGHNA and CDR2 YNFKEQ. V lost 0 bases, J lost 7 bases, and 10 bases stayed unmatched. The CDR3 protein is CASSQDLLQGARNSPLHF. In DNA form, the CDR3 reads TGTGCCAGCAGCCAAGATCTGTTACAGGGGGCGAGAAATTCACCCCTCCACTTT.

This clonotype appeared many times. CDR3 sequence: CASSHPGTVKGQYF. The DNA of the CDR3 is TGTGCCAGCAGCCACCCCGGGACAGTGAAGGGGCAGTACTTC. The chain has TRBV3-1 and TRBJ2-7; the match to TRBD1 covers 7 bases. Trimming cost V 3 bases and J 9 bases; bases outside gene matches: 11. The CDR3 totals 14 residues. Germline V lookup: CDR1 LGHDT, CDR2 YNNKEL (reference sequence).

This clonotype was recorded many times. The chain links TRBV4-1 to TRBJ1-4, with unresolved D. Germline V CDR1 and CDR2: MGHRA, YSYEKL. The CDR3 spans 16 residues. V dropped 1 base and J dropped 5 bases, with 14 bases sitting between them. CDR3 sequence (DNA): TGCGCCAGCAGCCAAGGCTTGAGGAGAACGAATGAAAAACTGTTTTTT. This codes for CASSQGLRRTNEKLFF.

The chain links TRBV7-9 to TRBJ2-1; TRBD2 aligns across 11 bases. This CDR3 spans 15 amino acids. CDR1 is SEHNR and CDR2 is FQNEAQ in the germline V gene (reference sequence). The ends lost 1 base at V and 8 bases at J; junction bases unmatched: 4. The CDR3 loop reads CASSLELAGAHEQFF. CDR3 bases: TGTGCCAGCAGCTTAGAACTAGCGGGGGCCCATGAGCAGTTCTTC. Complete variable domain (other parts from reference TRBV7-9 and TRBJ2-1): DTGVSQNPRHKITKRGQNVTFRCDPISEHNRLYWYRQTLGQGPEFLTYFQNEAQLEKSRLLSDRFSAERPKGSFSTLEIQRTEQGDSAMYLCASSLELAGAHEQFFGPGTRLTVL.